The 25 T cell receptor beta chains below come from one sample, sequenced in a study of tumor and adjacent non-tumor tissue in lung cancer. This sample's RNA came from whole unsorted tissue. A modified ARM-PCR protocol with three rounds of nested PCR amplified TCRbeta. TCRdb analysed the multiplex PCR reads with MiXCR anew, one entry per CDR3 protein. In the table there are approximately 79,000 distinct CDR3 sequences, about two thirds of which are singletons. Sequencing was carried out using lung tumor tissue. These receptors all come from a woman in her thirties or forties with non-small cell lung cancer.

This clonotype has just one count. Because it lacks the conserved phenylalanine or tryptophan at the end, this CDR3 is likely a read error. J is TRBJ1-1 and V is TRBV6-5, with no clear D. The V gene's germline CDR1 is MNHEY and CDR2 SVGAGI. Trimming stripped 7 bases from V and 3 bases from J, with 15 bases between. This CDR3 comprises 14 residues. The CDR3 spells CASTSLGRDTEAFL. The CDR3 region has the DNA TGTGCCAGCACCAGCCTTGGACGGGACACTGAAGCTTTCCTT.

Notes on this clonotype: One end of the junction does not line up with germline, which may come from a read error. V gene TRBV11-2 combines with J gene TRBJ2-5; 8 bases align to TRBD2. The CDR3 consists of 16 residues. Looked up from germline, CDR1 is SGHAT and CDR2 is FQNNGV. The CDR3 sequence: CANSSPGGGIQETRYF. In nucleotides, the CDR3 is TGTGCCAACAGCTCCCCGGGCGGGGGGATACAAGAGACCCGGTACTTC.

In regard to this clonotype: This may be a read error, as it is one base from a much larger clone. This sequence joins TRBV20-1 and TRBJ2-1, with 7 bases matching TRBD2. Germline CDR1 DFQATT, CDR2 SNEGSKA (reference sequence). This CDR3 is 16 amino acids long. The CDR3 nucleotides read TGCAGTGCTAGAGATCTGGGGCGGGGGATAAGCAATGAGCACTTCTTC. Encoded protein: CSARDLGRGISNEHFF.

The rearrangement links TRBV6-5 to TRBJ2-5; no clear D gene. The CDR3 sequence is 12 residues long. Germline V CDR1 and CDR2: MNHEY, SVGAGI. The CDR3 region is CVQVDIQETQYF. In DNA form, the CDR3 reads TGTGTCCAGGTCGACATCCAAGAGACCCAGTACTTC.

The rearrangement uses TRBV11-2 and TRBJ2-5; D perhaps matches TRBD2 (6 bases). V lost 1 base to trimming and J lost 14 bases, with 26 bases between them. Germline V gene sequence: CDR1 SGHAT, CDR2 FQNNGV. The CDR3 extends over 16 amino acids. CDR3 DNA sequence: TGTGCCAGCAGCTTAGTTGGGCGGAGGGCCCAAAAGATCCAATACTTC. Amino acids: CASSLVGRRAQKIQYF. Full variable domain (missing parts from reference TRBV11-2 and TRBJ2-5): EAGVAQSPRYKIIEKRQSVAFWCNPISGHATLYWYQQILGQGPKLLIQFQNNGVVDDSQLPKDRFSAERLKGVDSTLKIQPAKLEDSAVYLCASSLVGRRAQKIQYFGPGTRLLVL.

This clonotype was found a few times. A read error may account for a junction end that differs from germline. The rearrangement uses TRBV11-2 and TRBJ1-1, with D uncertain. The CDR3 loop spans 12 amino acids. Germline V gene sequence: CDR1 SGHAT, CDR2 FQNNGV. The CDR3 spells CASSNSGFKAFF. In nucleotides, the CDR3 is TGTGCCAGCAGTAATTCGGGGTTTAAAGCGTTCTTT. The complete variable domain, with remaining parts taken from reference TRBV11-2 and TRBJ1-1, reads EAGVAQSPRYKIIEKRQSVAFWCNPISGHATLYWYQQILGQGPKLLIQFQNNGVVDDSQLPKDRFSAERLKGVDSTLKIQPAKLEDSAVYLCASSNSGFKAFFGQGTRLTVV.

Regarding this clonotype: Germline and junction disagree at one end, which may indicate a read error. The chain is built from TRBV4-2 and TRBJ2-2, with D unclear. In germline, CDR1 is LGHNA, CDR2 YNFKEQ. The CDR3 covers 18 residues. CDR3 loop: CVSSQDLGIILNTGELFF. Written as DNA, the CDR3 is TGTGTCAGCAGCCAAGATCTAGGTATTATACTAAACACCGGGGAGCTGTTTTTT.

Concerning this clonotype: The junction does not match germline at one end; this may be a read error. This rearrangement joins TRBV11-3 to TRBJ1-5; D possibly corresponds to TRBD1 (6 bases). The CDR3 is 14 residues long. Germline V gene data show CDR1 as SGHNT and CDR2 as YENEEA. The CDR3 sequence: CPSSSTQGSQAQHF. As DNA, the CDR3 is TGTCCCAGCAGCTCTACACAGGGTAGTCAGGCCCAGCATTTT. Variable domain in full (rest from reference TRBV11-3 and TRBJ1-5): EAGVVQSPRYKIIEKKQPVAFWCNPISGHNTLYWYLQNLGQGPELLIRYENEEAVDDSQLPKDRFSAERLKGVDSTLKIQPAELGDSAVYLCPSSSTQGSQAQHFGDGTRLSIL.

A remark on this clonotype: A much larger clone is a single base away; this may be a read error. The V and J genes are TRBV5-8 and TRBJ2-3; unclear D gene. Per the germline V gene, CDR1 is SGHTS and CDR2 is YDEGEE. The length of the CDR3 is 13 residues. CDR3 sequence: CGSSKGPPDTQYF. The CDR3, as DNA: TGTGGCAGCAGCAAAGGCCCCCCAGATACGCAGTATTTT.

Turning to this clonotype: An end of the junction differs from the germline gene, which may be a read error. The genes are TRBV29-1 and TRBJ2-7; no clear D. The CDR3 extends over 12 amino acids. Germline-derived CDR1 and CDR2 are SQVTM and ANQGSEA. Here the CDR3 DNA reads TGCCGCGTTGCAAGTAGCAACCACGATCAGTACTTC. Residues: CRVASSNHDQYF.

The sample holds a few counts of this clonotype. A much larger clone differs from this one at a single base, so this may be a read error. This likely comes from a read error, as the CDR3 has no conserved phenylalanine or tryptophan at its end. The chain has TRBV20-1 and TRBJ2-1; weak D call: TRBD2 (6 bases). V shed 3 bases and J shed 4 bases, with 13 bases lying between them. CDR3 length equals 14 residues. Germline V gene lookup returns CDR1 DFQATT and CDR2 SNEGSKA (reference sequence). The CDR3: CSARSPAGYNEQFL. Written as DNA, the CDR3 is TGCAGTGCTAGGTCCCCGGCGGGGTACAATGAGCAGTTCCTC.

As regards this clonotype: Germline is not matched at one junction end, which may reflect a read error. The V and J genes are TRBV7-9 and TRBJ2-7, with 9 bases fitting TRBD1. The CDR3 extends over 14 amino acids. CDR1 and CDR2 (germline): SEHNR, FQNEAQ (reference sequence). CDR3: CASSSTGGTYEQYF. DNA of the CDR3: TGTGCCAGCAGCTCGACAGGGGGTACCTATGAGCAGTACTTC.

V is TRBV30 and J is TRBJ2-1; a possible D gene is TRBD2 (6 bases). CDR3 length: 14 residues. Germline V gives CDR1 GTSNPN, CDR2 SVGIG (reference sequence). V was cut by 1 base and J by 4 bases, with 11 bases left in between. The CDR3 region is CAWSDGSGYNEQFF. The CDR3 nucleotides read TGTGCCTGGAGTGACGGGAGTGGGTACAATGAGCAGTTCTTC.

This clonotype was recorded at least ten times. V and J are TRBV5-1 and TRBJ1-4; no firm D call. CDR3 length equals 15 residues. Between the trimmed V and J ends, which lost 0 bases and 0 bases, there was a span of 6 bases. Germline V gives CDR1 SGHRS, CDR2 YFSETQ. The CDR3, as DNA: TGCGCCAGCAGCTTGGCCGGCACAACTAATGAAAAACTGTTTTTT. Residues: CASSLAGTTNEKLFF.

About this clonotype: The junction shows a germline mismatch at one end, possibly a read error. The CDR3 DNA reads TGTGCCAACAGCCCGGTGGCAGTGAAGACTGAAGCTTTCTTT. It specifies CANSPVAVKTEAFF. This chain joins TRBV13 and TRBJ1-1; no reliable D call. Germline CDR1 reads PRHDT; CDR2 reads FYEKMQ (reference sequence). The CDR3 is 14 amino acids. Filled out from reference TRBV13 and TRBJ1-1, the complete variable domain reads AAGVIQSPRHLIKEKRETATLKCYPIPRHDTVYWYQQGPGQDPQFLISFYEKMQSDKGSIPDRFSAQQFSDYHSELNMSSLELGDSALYFCANSPVAVKTEAFFGQGTRLTVV.

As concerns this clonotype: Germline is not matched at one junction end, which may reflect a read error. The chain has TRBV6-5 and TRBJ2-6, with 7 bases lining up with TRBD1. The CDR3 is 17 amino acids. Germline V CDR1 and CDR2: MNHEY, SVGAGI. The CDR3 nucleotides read TGTGCCAGCAGATATACAGGGGTTCGCCCTGGGGTCAACGTCCTGACTTTC. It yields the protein CASRYTGVRPGVNVLTF.

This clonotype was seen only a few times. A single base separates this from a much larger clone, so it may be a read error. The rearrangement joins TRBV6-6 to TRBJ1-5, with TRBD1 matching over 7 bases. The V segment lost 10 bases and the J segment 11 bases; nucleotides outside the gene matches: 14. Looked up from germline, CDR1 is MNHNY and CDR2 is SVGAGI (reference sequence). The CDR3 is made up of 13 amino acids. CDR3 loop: CAINLNRGMAQHF. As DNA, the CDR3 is TGTGCCATCAATCTAAACAGGGGAATGGCCCAGCATTTT.

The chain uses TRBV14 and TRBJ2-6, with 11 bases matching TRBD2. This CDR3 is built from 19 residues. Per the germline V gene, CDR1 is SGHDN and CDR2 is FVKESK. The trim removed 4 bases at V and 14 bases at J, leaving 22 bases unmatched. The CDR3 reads CASSRLGLAVDSGANILTF. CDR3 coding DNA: TGTGCCAGCAGCCGCTTGGGACTAGCGGTCGACTCCGGGGCCAATATCCTGACTTTC.

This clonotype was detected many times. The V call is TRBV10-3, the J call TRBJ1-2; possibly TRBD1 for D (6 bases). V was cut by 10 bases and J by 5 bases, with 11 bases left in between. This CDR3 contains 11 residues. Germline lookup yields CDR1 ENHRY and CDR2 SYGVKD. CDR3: CATRDTYGYTF. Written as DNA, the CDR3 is TGTGCCACGCGGGACACTTATGGCTACACCTTC.

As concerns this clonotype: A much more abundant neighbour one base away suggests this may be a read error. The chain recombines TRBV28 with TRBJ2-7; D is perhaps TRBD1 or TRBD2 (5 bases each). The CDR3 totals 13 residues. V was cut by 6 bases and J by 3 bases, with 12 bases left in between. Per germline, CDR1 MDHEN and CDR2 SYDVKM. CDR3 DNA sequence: TGTGCCAGCAGGCCCCGGGGCCTCTACGAGCAGTACTTC. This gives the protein CASRPRGLYEQYF. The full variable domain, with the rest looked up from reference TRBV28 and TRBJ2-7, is DVKVTQSSRYLVKRTGEKVFLECVQDMDHENMFWYRQDPGLGLRLIYFSYDVKMKEKGDIPEGYSVSREKKERFSLILESASTNQTSMYLCASRPRGLYEQYFGPGTRLTVT.

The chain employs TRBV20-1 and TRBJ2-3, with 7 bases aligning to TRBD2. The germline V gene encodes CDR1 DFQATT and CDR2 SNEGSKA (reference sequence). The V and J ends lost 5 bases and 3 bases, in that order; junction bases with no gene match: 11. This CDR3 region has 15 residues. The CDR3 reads CSADTSVGGTDTQYF. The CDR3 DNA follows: TGCAGTGCTGACACTAGTGTCGGGGGGACAGATACGCAGTATTTT.

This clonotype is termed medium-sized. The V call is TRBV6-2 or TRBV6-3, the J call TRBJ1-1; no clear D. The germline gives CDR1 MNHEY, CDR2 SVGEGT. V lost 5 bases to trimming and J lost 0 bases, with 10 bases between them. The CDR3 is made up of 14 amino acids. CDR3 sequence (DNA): TGTGCCAGCAGTCCATCGATCATGAACACTGAAGCTTTCTTT. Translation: CASSPSIMNTEAFF.

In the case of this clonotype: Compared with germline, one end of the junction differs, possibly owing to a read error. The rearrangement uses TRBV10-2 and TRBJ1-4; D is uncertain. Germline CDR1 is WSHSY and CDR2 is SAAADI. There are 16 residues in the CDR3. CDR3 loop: CANSEDGNGTNEKLFF. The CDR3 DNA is TGCGCCAACAGTGAGGACGGCAATGGAACTAATGAAAAACTGTTTTTT.

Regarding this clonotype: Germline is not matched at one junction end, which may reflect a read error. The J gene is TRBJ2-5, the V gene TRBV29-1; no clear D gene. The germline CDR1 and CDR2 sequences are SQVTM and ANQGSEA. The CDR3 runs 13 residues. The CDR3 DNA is TGCAGCGTGAGACGGTCGTACCAAGGGACCCAGTACTTC. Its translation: CSVRRSYQGTQYF. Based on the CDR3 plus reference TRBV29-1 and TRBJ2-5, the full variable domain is SAVISQKPSRDICQRGTSLTIQCQVDSQVTMMFWYRQQPGQSLTLIATANQGSEATYESGFVIDKFPISRPNLTFSTLTVSNMSPEDSSIYLCSVRRSYQGTQYFGPGTRLLVL.

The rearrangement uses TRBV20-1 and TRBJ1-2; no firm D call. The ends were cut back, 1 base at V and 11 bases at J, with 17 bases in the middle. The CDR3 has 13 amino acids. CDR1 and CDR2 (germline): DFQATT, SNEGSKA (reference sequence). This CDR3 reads CSARVPRGPSYTF. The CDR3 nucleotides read TGCAGTGCTAGAGTACCTCGCGGGCCTAGTTACACCTTC.